These 21 T cell receptor beta chains were all obtained from the same sample, sequenced in a study of Graves' ophthalmopathy and Graves' hyperthyroidism. Beta-chain TCR CDR3 regions were amplified from RNA transcripts. The authors performed first-round RT-PCR with HTBI primers and then a second-round multiplex PCR. TCRdb recomputed calls from the multiplex PCR reads with MiXCR, one row per CDR3 protein. The sample yields about 480,000 distinct CDR3 sequences, 13% to 15% seen once. The sample was blood. The receptors derive from a woman between 25 and 40 years old with Graves' ophthalmopathy.

This clonotype was seen many times. The chain couples TRBV28 to TRBJ1-1; D gene unclear. The CDR3 loop spans 12 amino acids. V lost 6 bases and J lost 1, with 6 bases in between. In germline, CDR1 is MDHEN, CDR2 SYDVKM. CDR3 coding DNA: TGTGCCAGCAGGGAGGGGAACACTGAAGCTTTCTTT. Translating it yields CASREGNTEAFF.

This clonotype was seen repeatedly, ten times or more. This may come from a read error, since a much larger clone is one base off. The chain recombines TRBV2 with TRBJ2-7, with 7 bases that match TRBD2. The J segment lost 5 bases and the V segment lost 6 bases, leaving 13 bases of the junction unmatched. Germline V CDR1 and CDR2: SNHLY, FYNNEI. The CDR3 length is 15 residues. The CDR3 protein is CASRARLASLHEQYF. DNA for the CDR3: TGTGCCAGCAGGGCACGACTAGCCAGTCTCCACGAGCAGTACTTC.

This clonotype was found many times. V usage is TRBV29-1 and J usage is TRBJ2-5, with TRBD2 matching 9 bases. Germline CDR1 reads SQVTM; CDR2 reads ANQGSEA. After removal of 3 bases from V and 4 bases from J, the junction contained 6 bases not matched to a gene. This CDR3 region has 14 residues. The CDR3 DNA reads as TGCAGCGTTGAGGCGGGAGGGGGTTTAGAGACCCAGTACTTC. This encodes CSVEAGGGLETQYF.

The rearrangement joins TRBV6-1 to TRBJ1-2; D remains ambiguous. The CDR3 runs to 12 residues. V dropped 1 base and J dropped 8 bases, with 8 bases sitting between them. Germline CDR1 reads MNHNS; CDR2 reads SASEGT. Written as DNA, the CDR3 is TGTGCCAGCAGTGAAGGGGCGGAAGGCTACACCTTC. Its protein product is CASSEGAEGYTF.

This clonotype was seen ten or more times. V gene TRBV28 combines with J gene TRBJ1-1; TRBD1 aligns across 9 bases. The CDR3 length is 15 residues. CDR1 and CDR2 from the germline V gene are MDHEN and SYDVKM. J was trimmed by 6 bases and V by 5 bases; bases with no gene match: 10. The CDR3: CASSLPTGGRAEAFF. Here the CDR3 DNA reads TGTGCCAGCAGTCTACCGACAGGGGGACGGGCTGAAGCTTTCTTT.

Ten or more counts support this clonotype. The chain couples TRBV15 to TRBJ2-2; 11 bases line up with TRBD1. Unmatched junction bases numbered 5, after V lost 3 bases and J lost 5 bases. The CDR3 sequence is 16 residues long. The germline V gene encodes CDR1 LNHNV and CDR2 YYDKDF (reference sequence). The CDR3 region is CATSRDRGRMTGELFF. CDR3 nucleotide sequence: TGTGCCACCAGCAGGGACAGGGGGCGGATGACCGGGGAGCTGTTTTTT.

This clonotype has a count of ten or more. The chain links TRBV20-1 to TRBJ2-7; 8 bases map to TRBD1. CDR3 length: 13 residues. Per the germline V gene, CDR1 is DFQATT and CDR2 is SNEGSKA (reference sequence). The trim removed 6 bases at V and 0 bases at J, leaving 4 bases unmatched. The chain's CDR3 is CSARTGSSYEQYF. The CDR3 coding sequence is TGCAGTGCCCGGACAGGGTCCTCCTACGAGCAGTACTTC.

This clonotype was counted a few times. One base away lies a much larger clone, so this may be a sequencing read error. The V and J genes are TRBV28 and TRBJ1-1; 7 bases map to TRBD1. Germline CDR1 MDHEN, CDR2 SYDVKM. There are 16 residues in the CDR3. CDR3 sequence reads: CASSLPGTAGNTESFF. The DNA for the CDR3 is TGTGCCAGCAGTTTACCAGGGACAGCGGGTAACACTGAATCTTTCTTT.

Ten or more counts support this clonotype. The chain recombines TRBV18 with TRBJ1-3; D is possibly TRBD1 (6 bases). The CDR3 is 14 amino acids. Germline-derived CDR1 and CDR2 are KGHSH and LQKENI. V lost 3 bases and J 0 bases, leaving 6 bases between the germline ends. The CDR3 is CASSPDSSGNTIYF. CDR3 in DNA: TGTGCCAGCTCACCGGACAGCTCTGGAAACACCATATATTTT.

The gene calls are TRBV2 and TRBJ1-5; 8 bases line up with TRBD1. V lost 3 bases and J lost 11; bases outside the gene matches: 9. CDR1 and CDR2 from the germline V gene are SNHLY and FYNNEI. The CDR3 covers 14 residues. As DNA, the CDR3 is TGTGCCAGCAGTGAGGAGACAGGGGCCTTATCCCAGCATTTT. Protein: CASSEETGALSQHF.

This clonotype was detected many times. The chain links TRBV11-2 to TRBJ2-6, with D perhaps matching TRBD1 (6 bases). This CDR3 is built from 17 residues. V was cut by 1 base and J by 0 bases, with 10 bases left in between. The germline CDR1 and CDR2 sequences are SGHAT and FQNNGV. The DNA for the CDR3 is TGTGCCAGCAGCTTAGTAGGGACATACTCTGGGGCCAACGTCCTGACTTTC. Translation: CASSLVGTYSGANVLTF. The full variable domain, with the rest looked up from reference TRBV11-2 and TRBJ2-6, is EAGVAQSPRYKIIEKRQSVAFWCNPISGHATLYWYQQILGQGPKLLIQFQNNGVVDDSQLPKDRFSAERLKGVDSTLKIQPAKLEDSAVYLCASSLVGTYSGANVLTFGAGSRLTVL.

The rearrangement joins TRBV5-1 to TRBJ2-7; possibly TRBD2 for D (5 bases). CDR3 length: 14 residues. Trimming pared 0 bases from V and 2 bases from J, leaving 9 bases between. Germline CDR1 is SGHRS and CDR2 is YFSETQ. CDR3 nucleotide sequence: TGCGCCAGCAGCTTGGACGGGGTGGCCTACGAGCAGTACTTC. Protein sequence: CASSLDGVAYEQYF.

This clonotype was picked up many times. The V gene is TRBV29-1, the J gene TRBJ1-3, with D maybe TRBD1 (5 bases). V was shortened by 4 bases and J by 4 bases, with 11 bases between the two germline ends. Germline V gene lookup returns CDR1 SQVTM and CDR2 ANQGSEA. This CDR3 region has 13 residues. The CDR3 loop is CSVAGTVGNTIYF. Here the CDR3 DNA reads TGCAGCGTTGCCGGGACTGTAGGAAACACCATATATTTT.

The sample holds many counts of this clonotype. The gene calls are TRBV2 and TRBJ2-2, with 7 bases matching TRBD2. The germline gives CDR1 SNHLY, CDR2 FYNNEI. V gave up 6 bases and J gave up 3 bases; unmatched junction bases: 4. The CDR3 extends over 14 amino acids. The CDR3 loop reads CASSTSVYTGELFF. The CDR3 DNA reads TGTGCCAGCAGCACTAGCGTTTACACCGGGGAGCTGTTTTTT.

The genes are TRBV19 and TRBJ1-1, with D uncertain. This CDR3 is 11 amino acids long. CDR1 and CDR2 (germline): LNHDA, SQIVND (reference sequence). V lost 7 bases and J lost 1, with 4 bases in between. This chain's CDR3 is CASTANTEAFF. The CDR3 nucleotides are TGTGCCAGTACAGCGAACACTGAAGCTTTCTTT.

This clonotype was observed at least ten times. The rearrangement joins TRBV12-3 or TRBV12-4 to TRBJ1-6; unclear D gene. CDR3 size: 15 residues. Trimming left V 2 bases short and J 5 bases short, with 10 bases between. CDR3: CASSLIGFNNSPLHF. The CDR3 nucleotides are TGTGCCAGCAGTTTAATAGGGTTTAATAATTCACCCCTCCACTTT.

This clonotype was seen ten or more times. CDR3 nucleotide sequence: TGTGCCAGCAGTCGCCTCAGGGCCCTCCAAGAGACCCAGTACTTC. Amino acids: CASSRLRALQETQYF. V and J are TRBV27 and TRBJ2-5; weak D call: TRBD1 (5 bases). CDR1 and CDR2 (germline): MNHEY, SMNVEV (reference sequence). V shed 5 bases and J shed 1 base, with 14 bases lying between them. This CDR3 is 15 amino acids long.

The genes are TRBV12-5 and TRBJ2-7; possible D gene TRBD2, 5 bases. V dropped 0 bases and J dropped 3 bases, with 12 bases sitting between them. The germline CDR1 and CDR2 sequences are LGHNT and FRNRAP. The CDR3 is made up of 15 amino acids. This CDR3 reads CASGLVLEDLYEQYF. CDR3 nucleotide sequence: TGTGCTAGTGGTTTGGTACTGGAGGATCTCTACGAGCAGTACTTC.

This clonotype was detected ten times or more. The V and J genes are TRBV7-9 and TRBJ2-7, with D perhaps TRBD2 (6 bases). The CDR3 spans 15 residues. Germline CDR1 and CDR2: SEHNR and FQNEAQ (reference sequence). The V gene lost 0 bases and the J gene lost 2 bases, with 11 bases spanning the gap. CDR3 amino acids: CASSLAGGATYEQYF. In DNA form, the CDR3 reads TGTGCCAGCAGCTTAGCGGGCGGGGCGACCTACGAGCAGTACTTC.

This clonotype has a count of ten or more. This chain uses TRBV27 with TRBJ2-2, with 8 bases lining up with TRBD1. This CDR3 has 13 amino acids. J was trimmed by 6 bases and V by 5 bases; bases with no gene match: 2. Germline CDR1 is MNHEY and CDR2 is SMNVEV (reference sequence). CDR3 nucleotide sequence: TGTGCCAGCAGTCCAGGGGGCCCCGGGGAGCTGTTTTTT. Its translation is CASSPGGPGELFF.

This clonotype was counted at least ten times. V and J are TRBV6-5 and TRBJ1-6, with D hard to call. There are 14 residues in the CDR3. CDR1 MNHEY and CDR2 SVGAGI come from the germline V gene. V lost 2 bases, J lost 7 bases, and 9 bases lay in between. CDR3 sequence: CASSYAGGNSPLHF. The CDR3 DNA sequence: TGTGCCAGCAGTTACGCGGGAGGGAATTCACCCCTCCACTTT.